These 27 T cell receptor beta chains were sequenced from one sample in a study of PD-1 blockade in classical Hodgkin lymphoma. Generated by immunoSEQ multiplex PCR, the TCRdb table keeps only in-frame clones and is missing some. The sample lists about 21,000 clones, 70% to 85% occurring once. Following autologous stem cell transplantation, relapse occurred in every patient, and exposure to brentuximab vedotin varied. The sequences come from peripheral blood mononuclear cells (PBMCs), collected at baseline. The origin of the receptors is a human donor with classical Hodgkin lymphoma.

The V call is TRBV4-3, the J call TRBJ2-7; 8 bases agree with TRBD1. Unmatched junction bases numbered 9, after V lost 3 bases and J lost 2 bases. The germline V gene has CDR1 LGHNA and CDR2 YSLEER. The CDR3 is made up of 16 amino acids. CDR3 bases: TGCGCCAGCAGCCACCTAATAGGACAGGGTCCCTACGAGCAGTACTTC. Protein sequence: CASSHLIGQGPYEQYF.

This clone is classed as medium-sized. This chain uses TRBV6-6 with TRBJ1-2; D is unclear. Germline V gives CDR1 MNHNY, CDR2 SVGAGI (reference sequence). The CDR3 is 13 amino acids. The V gene lost 0 bases and the J gene lost 4 bases, with 6 bases spanning the gap. The CDR3: CASSYSEVYGYTF. The CDR3 coding sequence is TGTGCCAGCAGTTACTCAGAGGTCTATGGCTACACCTTC.

A remark on this clone: A single base separates this from a much larger clone, so it may be a read error. The chain carries TRBV6-6 and TRBJ1-4, with a tentative D call TRBD1 (5 bases). The V gene lost 2 bases and the J gene lost 5 bases, with 12 bases spanning the gap. CDR1 and CDR2 from the germline V gene are MNHNY and SVGAGI (reference sequence). The CDR3 runs to 15 residues. CDR3 nucleotide sequence: TGTGCCAGCAGTTACAAAGGGGAAGGAAATGAAAAACTGTTTTTT. Residues: CASSYKGEGNEKLFF.

The rearrangement joins TRBV19 to TRBJ2-3; TRBD2 agrees at 12 bases. Losses at the gene ends were 1 base for V and 0 bases for J; bases not matched to a gene: 2. The CDR3 totals 17 residues. The germline CDR1 and CDR2 sequences are LNHDA and SQIVND (reference sequence). The CDR3 coding sequence is TGTGCCAGTAGTATAGCTGGGACTAGCGGGAGCACAGATACGCAGTATTTT. Its translation: CASSIAGTSGSTDTQYF. The full variable domain, rest sourced from reference TRBV19 and TRBJ2-3, is DGGITQSPKYLFRKEGQNVTLSCEQNLNHDAMYWYRQDPGQGLRLIYYSQIVNDFQKGDIAEGYSVSREKKESFPLTVTSAQKNPTAFYLCASSIAGTSGSTDTQYFGPGTRLTVL.

The gene calls are TRBV6-5 and TRBJ2-5; the match to TRBD2 covers 9 bases. Looked up from germline, CDR1 is MNHEY and CDR2 is SVGAGI. The CDR3 contains 16 residues. V lost 0 bases to trimming and J lost 7 bases; unmatched junction nucleotides: 9. The CDR3 DNA reads TGTGCCAGCAGTTACTCCCTAGCGGGATACGAGGGGACCCAGTACTTC. Its protein product is CASSYSLAGYEGTQYF.

This clone showed up just a few times. In nucleotides, the CDR3 is TGTGCCAGCAGGGCAGGTTTTAGGACTGAAGCTTTCTTT. Translated, it gives CASRAGFRTEAFF. This chain connects TRBV2 to TRBJ1-1; D not certain. Germline-derived CDR1 and CDR2 are SNHLY and FYNNEI. CDR3 size: 13 residues. Trimming took off 6 bases at V and 5 bases at J, with 13 bases between the two ends.

The chain employs TRBV5-6 and TRBJ1-4; TRBD1 might be the D (6 bases). The CDR3 runs to 14 residues. CDR1 SGHDT and CDR2 YYEEEE come from the germline V gene. V lost 0 bases to trimming and J lost 7 bases, with 10 bases between them. The CDR3 loop reads CASSLGQGIEKLFF. In DNA, the CDR3 is TGTGCCAGCAGCTTGGGTCAGGGGATTGAAAAACTGTTTTTT.

The rearrangement links TRBV5-1 to TRBJ2-7; a possible D gene is TRBD2 (6 bases). The germline V and J ends were trimmed by 0 bases and 0 bases, with 10 bases remaining between them. The CDR3 totals 15 residues. Germline V CDR1 and CDR2: SGHRS, YFSETQ. The CDR3 bases are TGCGCCAGCAGCTTGGGGGACTCCACCTCCTACGAGCAGTACTTC. Encoded protein: CASSLGDSTSYEQYF.

The chain recombines TRBV4-1 with TRBJ1-1; D unclear. V was shortened by 1 base and J by 0 bases, with 12 bases between the two germline ends. From germline, CDR1 is MGHRA and CDR2 YSYEKL. The CDR3 length is 16 residues. CDR3 nucleotide sequence: TGCGCCAGCAGCCAAGTAGTTCAGGTCCTGAACACTGAAGCTTTCTTT. This encodes CASSQVVQVLNTEAFF.

The count of this clone is one. V and J are TRBV2 and TRBJ2-4, with 13 bases aligning to TRBD2. V dropped 2 bases and J dropped 3; count of bases not matched to a gene: 10. The CDR3 runs 19 residues. The germline V gene encodes CDR1 SNHLY and CDR2 FYNNEI. The CDR3 loop reads CASSEFGLAGVRGKNIQYF. CDR3 DNA: TGTGCCAGCAGTGAATTCGGACTAGCGGGAGTGCGGGGCAAAAACATTCAGTACTTC.

The chain links TRBV5-4 to TRBJ2-5, with TRBD2 as a possible D gene (6 bases). This CDR3 region has 19 residues. Trimming shortened V by 0 bases and J by 7 bases, and 28 bases separated the two germline ends. Germline V CDR1 and CDR2: SGHNT, YYREEE (reference sequence). The CDR3 reads CASSLGGDPYRGKSVTQYF. The CDR3 nucleotides are TGTGCCAGCAGCTTGGGGGGGGACCCTTACCGGGGCAAGAGTGTGACCCAGTACTTC.

The rearrangement uses TRBV7-6 and TRBJ1-6; 12 nucleotides match TRBD1. In germline, CDR1 is SGHVS, CDR2 FNYEAQ. The CDR3 contains 15 residues. V was clipped by 5 bases and J by 11 bases; unmatched bases: 7. This CDR3 is CASSLGTGGFPPLHF. CDR3 nucleotide sequence: TGTGCCAGCAGCCTAGGGACAGGGGGCTTCCCACCCCTCCACTTT.

This clone was counted between two and nine times. V and J are TRBV6-1 and TRBJ1-3, with 11 nucleotides matching TRBD1. Trimming at V came to 8 bases and at J to 4 bases, leaving 4 bases not matched to a gene. In germline, CDR1 is MNHNS, CDR2 SASEGT. The CDR3 has 14 residues. CDR3 loop: CASDGTGGGNTIYF. CDR3 DNA sequence: TGTGCCAGCGATGGGACAGGGGGGGGAAACACCATATATTTT.

This rearrangement joins TRBV6-4 to TRBJ2-3; D is perhaps TRBD2 (7 bases). The ends were cut back, 3 bases at V and 2 bases at J, with 12 bases in the middle. Germline V gene data show CDR1 as MRHNA and CDR2 as SNTAGT. The CDR3 has 15 amino acids. The CDR3 DNA follows: TGTGCCAGCAGTGAGGGGGGGCGAGACACAGATACGCAGTATTTT. Protein: CASSEGGRDTDTQYF.

The chain links TRBV10-3 to TRBJ1-2; 7 bases map to TRBD1. Germline-derived CDR1 and CDR2 are ENHRY and SYGVKD. V lost 4 bases to trimming and J lost 3 bases; unmatched junction nucleotides: 5. This CDR3 has 14 amino acids. The CDR3 sequence: CAISAVRGDYGYTF. CDR3 nucleotides: TGTGCCATCAGTGCGGTCAGGGGGGACTATGGCTACACCTTC.

The V call is TRBV28, the J call TRBJ1-2; no clear D gene. The CDR3 consists of 13 residues. Trimming left V 4 bases short and J 0 bases short, with 6 bases between. Germline-derived CDR1 and CDR2 are MDHEN and SYDVKM. The CDR3 spells CASSYKANYGYTF. CDR3 coding DNA: TGTGCCAGCAGTTATAAGGCTAACTATGGCTACACCTTC.

This chain connects TRBV2 to TRBJ1-4; weak D call: TRBD1 (5 bases). The CDR3 spans 16 residues. V dropped 2 bases and J dropped 6 bases, with 16 bases sitting between them. Germline CDR1 is SNHLY and CDR2 is FYNNEI. CDR3 bases: TGTGCCAGCAGTGAACCCATGGTACAGGTGGATGAAAAACTGTTTTTT. Amino acid sequence: CASSEPMVQVDEKLFF.

This clone has just a few counts. This rearrangement joins TRBV11-3 to TRBJ2-2; 9 positions agree with TRBD1. From germline, CDR1 is SGHNT and CDR2 YENEEA. Unmatched junction bases numbered 4, after V lost 5 bases and J lost 3 bases. The CDR3 sequence is 15 residues long. CDR3 nucleotides: TGTGCCAGCAGCCGGACAGGGGCCGACACCGGGGAGCTGTTTTTT. This codes for CASSRTGADTGELFF.

The chain couples TRBV7-9 to TRBJ2-7; D may match TRBD1 or TRBD2 (7 bases each). Germline V lookup: CDR1 SEHNR, CDR2 FQNEAQ (reference sequence). Trimming stripped 3 bases from V and 2 bases from J, with 17 bases between. This CDR3 contains 16 residues. In nucleotides, the CDR3 is TGTGCCAGCAGCTTCCAACCAGGGGGGGGCCCCTACGAGCAGTACTTC. Amino acid sequence: CASSFQPGGGPYEQYF.

V and J are TRBV11-2 and TRBJ2-2; tentative D call: TRBD1 (5 bases). From germline, CDR1 is SGHAT and CDR2 FQNNGV. CDR3 length: 17 amino acids. The V and J ends lost 1 base and 0 bases respectively, with 12 bases between them. The CDR3 is CASSLVLSGTNTGELFF. In DNA form, the CDR3 reads TGTGCCAGCAGCTTAGTCTTGTCAGGGACGAACACCGGGGAGCTGTTTTTT.

This clone was observed a handful of times. V and J are TRBV6-4 and TRBJ2-2; no definite D call. Deletions cut 9 bases from V and 1 base from J, with 15 bases between. The CDR3 loop spans 15 amino acids. Germline lookup yields CDR1 MRHNA and CDR2 SNTAGT. CDR3 in amino acids: CARSRRFGNTGELFF. DNA for the CDR3: TGTGCCAGGTCCCGGAGATTTGGGAACACCGGGGAGCTGTTTTTT.

This chain uses TRBV11-3 with TRBJ1-4; possibly TRBD1 for D (6 bases). This CDR3 spans 15 amino acids. The V end was cut by 4 bases, the J end by 3 bases, with 12 bases between. The germline V gene encodes CDR1 SGHNT and CDR2 YENEEA. The CDR3 DNA reads as TGTGCCAGCAGCTCTACAGGGTCTCCTAATGAAAAACTGTTTTTT. It specifies CASSSTGSPNEKLFF.

This chain joins TRBV18 and TRBJ2-1, with D possibly matching TRBD2 (6 bases). This CDR3 is 15 amino acids long. The germline V and J ends were trimmed by 2 bases and 0 bases, with 8 bases remaining between them. CDR1 KGHSH and CDR2 LQKENI come from the germline V gene. The CDR3 nucleotides read TGTGCCAGCTCACCAGGGGACTTCTCCTACAATGAGCAGTTCTTC. It encodes CASSPGDFSYNEQFF.

V is TRBV6-1 and J is TRBJ1-3; D not resolved. There are 16 residues in the CDR3. Germline lookup yields CDR1 MNHNS and CDR2 SASEGT. V was pared by 1 base and J by 4 bases, with 14 bases between. CDR3: CASSEGWVSGGNTIYF. CDR3 coding DNA: TGTGCCAGCAGTGAAGGTTGGGTGTCTGGGGGAAACACCATATATTTT.

A few counts support this clone. The chain combines TRBV7-9 with TRBJ1-1, with 9 nucleotides matching TRBD1. Germline assignment: CDR1 SEHNR and CDR2 FQNEAQ (reference sequence). The CDR3 length is 14 residues. With 2 bases clipped from V and 7 bases from J, the junction kept 5 bases outside the gene matches. The CDR3 DNA sequence: TGTGCCAGCAGCTTAAGGACAGGGGCGAATGAAGCTTTCTTT. As protein: CASSLRTGANEAFF.

The V and J genes are TRBV6-4 and TRBJ2-2; D uncertain. Germline V CDR1 and CDR2: MRHNA, SNTAGT. This CDR3 is built from 13 residues. V lost 0 bases to trimming and J lost 4 bases, with 3 bases between them. The CDR3 region is CASSDSSTGELFF. The CDR3 nucleotides read TGTGCCAGCAGTGACTCTAGCACCGGGGAGCTGTTTTTT.

This clone was found a few times. The gene calls are TRBV10-3 and TRBJ2-7; TRBD1 might be the D (5 bases). The V end lost 0 bases, the J end lost 6 bases, and 12 bases lay between the germline ends. The CDR3 is 14 residues long. In germline, CDR1 is ENHRY, CDR2 SYGVKD. The CDR3 bases are TGTGCCATCAGTGAGTCGGCAGGGCCGGGCGAGCAGTACTTC. It yields the protein CAISESAGPGEQYF.